What follows is one T cell receptor beta chain and its context. The junction had 7 bases not matched to a gene; V was cut back by 5 bases and J by 8 bases. The germline V gene encodes CDR1 SGHRS and CDR2 YFSETQ. CDR3 length: 13 amino acids. Via MiXCR, TCRdb re-called the RT-PCR reads, giving one row per CDR3 protein. The sample has hundreds of thousands of distinct CDR3 sequences, 12% to 15% seen once. This sequence originates from a female donor in good health, serving as a healthy control. The specimen was memory CD4+ T cells from blood. The chain uses TRBV5-1 and TRBJ2-1; the match to TRBD2 covers 7 bases. CDR3: CASRKLASDEQFF. CDR3 sequence (DNA): TGCGCCAGCAGGAAACTAGCGTCCGATGAGCAGTTCTTC.